Detailed here is one T cell receptor beta chain. Its binding antigen is unknown. No base quality information exists; no much larger clone differs at one position. The data derive from a study of T cell responses to AZD1222 COVID-19 vaccine (dated by TCRdb to the early 2020s). Turning to the overall study: AZD1222 recipients with second doses at about 4 weeks or about 12 weeks were pooled, because spike-specific TCR depth and breadth did not differ between schedules. A total of just over 230 trial participants underwent TCR sequencing, of whom some 210 received two doses of AZD1222 and about 25 received two doses of the MenACWY control vaccine. Trial participants were enrolled by age into subgroups of 18-55, 56-69 and 70-plus years, and about 150, 27 and 61 TCR-sequenced participants, respectively, were included in these subgroups.

Study-wide conclusions, independent of this receptor: Conclusions about previously exposed vaccinees are limited, since just five or six AZD1222 recipients were seropositive for SARS-CoV-2 at baseline. The 56-69-year group was small, and its depth increase did not reach significance, likely because of low power. Reportedly, close to half of the unique spike-specific TCRs recognized epitopes lying outside the regions that are mutated in the B.1.351 and B.1.1.7 variants. A significant rise in spike-specific TCR breadth and depth was observed after two AZD1222 doses relative to day 0 and relative to MenACWY recipients. Vaccine-associated CD4 TCRs spanned the whole spike protein, with dominant responses in regions 160-218 and 743-854. Most participants were white British and females outnumbered males, and the authors suggested that clonal diversity may have been underestimated. Because no day 14 peak-response samples were available, repertoires were characterized only after the peak T cell response.

The CDR3 regions of human TCRbeta chains were analyzed by immunosequencing. As for the original processing: Repertoire TCRs were checked for matches against a reference library of SARS-CoV-2-specific TCRs that had been generated using the MIRA antigen-specificity platform. Breadth meant the fraction of unique TCRs that were SARS-CoV-2-associated, whereas depth meant the fraction of total T cells that were SARS-CoV-2-associated. Using the MIRA data, each spike-specific TCR was assigned both to the spike region to which the TCR was reactive and to a CD4 or CD8 class. Log10-transformed breadth and depth values were compared by one-way ANOVA with Sidak's multiple comparisons tests. TCRdb stores this immuneACCESS table with in-frame sequences only. Part of the clones is absent; in the studies checked, under half of the shortfall reflects unresolved V genes, and no reason is known for the rest. That table furnishes V, J and clone size, whereas the DNA furnished D and trimming. For this sample there are 100,000 or so clones; about 90% appear just once. The leading ten clones occupy 1.7% of the sample.

This specimen's time point label, interpreted: baseline before first vaccination. Vaccinee samples came from UK trials COV001 and COV002, including a single-blind randomized controlled phase 2/3 trial of AZD1222 (ChAdOx1 nCoV-19) in healthy adults. For TCRbeta chain sequencing, PBMC samples from trial participants were taken at day 0 and at day 28 after the second dose. CDR1 and CDR2 were assigned from the germline V gene (reference sequence) as LGHDT and YNNKEL. The CDR3 measures 11 amino acids from cysteine to phenylalanine. The only DNA kept is the CDR3, 33 bases in frame from the first base. V sheds 6 bases and J sheds 3 bases, leaving 6 bases between their ends.

The chain is made from TRBV3-1 (or the pseudogene TRBV3-2) and TRBJ2-7; the D segment cannot be called with confidence. Material: peripheral blood, obtained on day 0 of AZD1222 vaccination. This clonotype originated in an adult in good health. CDR3 protein: CASRYGYEQYF. At the DNA level, the sequence is TGTGCCAGCAGATATGGCTACGAGCAGTACTTC.